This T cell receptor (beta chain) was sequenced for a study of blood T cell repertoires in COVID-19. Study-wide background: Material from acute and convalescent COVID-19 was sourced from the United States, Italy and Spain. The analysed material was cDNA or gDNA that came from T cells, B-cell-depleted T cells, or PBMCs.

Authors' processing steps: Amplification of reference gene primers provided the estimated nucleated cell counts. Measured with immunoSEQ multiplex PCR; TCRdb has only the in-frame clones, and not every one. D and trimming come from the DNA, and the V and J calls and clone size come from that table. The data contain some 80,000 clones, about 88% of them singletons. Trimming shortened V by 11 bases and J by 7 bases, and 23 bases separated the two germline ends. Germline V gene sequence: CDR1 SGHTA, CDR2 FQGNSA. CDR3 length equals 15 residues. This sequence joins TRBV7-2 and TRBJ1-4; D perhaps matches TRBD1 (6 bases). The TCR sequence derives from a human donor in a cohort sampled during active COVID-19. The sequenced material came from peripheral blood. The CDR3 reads CARRILRTDREKLFF. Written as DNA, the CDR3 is TGTGCCCGCCGTATCCTCCGGACAGACCGTGAAAAACTGTTTTTT.